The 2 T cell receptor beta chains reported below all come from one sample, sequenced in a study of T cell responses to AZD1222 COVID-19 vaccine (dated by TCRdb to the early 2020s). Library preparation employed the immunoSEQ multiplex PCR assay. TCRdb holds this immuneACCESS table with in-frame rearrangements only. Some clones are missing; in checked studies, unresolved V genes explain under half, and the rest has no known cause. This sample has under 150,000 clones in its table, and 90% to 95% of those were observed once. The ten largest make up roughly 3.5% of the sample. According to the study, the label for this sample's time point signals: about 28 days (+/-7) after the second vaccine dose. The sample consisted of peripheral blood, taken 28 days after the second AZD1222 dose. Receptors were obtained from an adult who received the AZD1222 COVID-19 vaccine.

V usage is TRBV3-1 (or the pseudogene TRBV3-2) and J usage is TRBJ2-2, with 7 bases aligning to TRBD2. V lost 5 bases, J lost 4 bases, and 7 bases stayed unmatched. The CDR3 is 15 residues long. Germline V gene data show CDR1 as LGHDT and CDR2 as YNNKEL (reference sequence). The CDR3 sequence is CASSERGRATGELFF. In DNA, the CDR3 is TGTGCCAGCAGCGAGCGGGGCAGGGCCACCGGGGAGCTGTTTTTT.

CDR3 nucleotide sequence: TGTGCCAGTATGTCAGGGGGCAACTCCTACGAGCAGTACTTC. Translation gives CASMSGGNSYEQYF. The V gene is TRBV19, the J gene TRBJ2-7; 8 nucleotides align to TRBD1. The germline gives CDR1 LNHDA, CDR2 SQIVND (reference sequence). The CDR3 has 14 residues. V was clipped by 7 bases and J by 0 bases; unmatched bases: 5.